What follows are 27 T cell receptor beta chains derived from one specimen sequenced in a study of blood T cell repertoires in COVID-19. Assay used: immunoSEQ multiplex PCR; TCRdb lists only in-frame clones, some missing. This sample has approximately 200,000 clones; approximately 80% occur once, and the top ten carry less than 8%. Material: PBMCs or T cells enriched from blood (not recorded which). The receptors were sampled from a woman in her forties with acute COVID-19.

At least ten counts were recorded for this clone. The CDR3 sequence: CASSLRQSPYEQYF. The DNA for the CDR3 is TGTGCCAGCTCCCTCAGACAGTCCCCTTACGAGCAGTACTTC. The chain couples TRBV18 to TRBJ2-7; D perhaps matches TRBD1 (5 bases). The CDR3 sequence is 14 residues long. Trimming took off 6 bases at V and 4 bases at J, with 16 bases between the two ends. Germline V lookup: CDR1 KGHSH, CDR2 LQKENI.

V usage is TRBV5-1 and J usage is TRBJ2-7; D might be TRBD2 (5 bases). V shed 2 bases and J shed 6 bases, with 9 bases lying between them. The germline CDR1 and CDR2 sequences are SGHRS and YFSETQ. The CDR3 sequence is 12 residues long. For the CDR3, the DNA is TGCGCCAGCAGCTTATCTGGAGGCGAGCAGTACTTC. Its protein product is CASSLSGGEQYF.

This sequence joins TRBV7-8 and TRBJ1-5; the D is unclear. The CDR3 consists of 14 residues. CDR1 and CDR2 from the germline V gene are SGHVS and FQNEAQ. Trimming removed 1 base from V and 3 bases from J, with 7 bases in between. The DNA of the CDR3 is TGTGCCAGCAGCTTAGTGAGCACCAATCAGCCCCAGCATTTT. Translating gives CASSLVSTNQPQHF.

The chain uses TRBV15 and TRBJ2-1, with 8 bases identical to TRBD2. Losses at the gene ends were 1 base for V and 4 bases for J; bases not matched to a gene: 6. Germline V lookup: CDR1 LNHNV, CDR2 YYDKDF (reference sequence). This CDR3 contains 16 residues. The CDR3 DNA follows: TGTGCCACCAGCAGAGTTGGTAGCGGGGAATACAATGAGCAGTTCTTC. Translation: CATSRVGSGEYNEQFF.

The rearrangement uses TRBV2 and TRBJ2-7; 7 bases align to TRBD2. The trim removed 7 bases at V and 1 base at J, leaving 10 bases unmatched. This CDR3 region has 15 residues. Germline CDR1 SNHLY, CDR2 FYNNEI. This CDR3 is CASNEGRGRSYEQYF. DNA of the CDR3: TGTGCCAGCAACGAGGGGAGGGGTCGGTCCTACGAGCAGTACTTC.

V usage is TRBV6-6 and J usage is TRBJ2-2; possible D gene TRBD2, 7 bases. There are 16 residues in the CDR3. Per the germline V gene, CDR1 is MNHNY and CDR2 is SVGAGI (reference sequence). Between the trimmed V and J ends, which lost 5 bases and 4 bases, there was a span of 17 bases. The CDR3: CASSIPRGAGTGELFF. The CDR3 coding sequence is TGTGCCAGCAGTATACCTCGGGGGGCGGGCACCGGGGAGCTGTTTTTT.

This chain uses TRBV7-9 with TRBJ2-1; D is possibly TRBD2 (5 bases). CDR3 size: 15 residues. Germline V gene lookup returns CDR1 SEHNR and CDR2 FQNEAQ (reference sequence). V lost 4 bases and J lost 5, with 15 bases in between. The CDR3 is CASSWSGEVDNEQFF. CDR3 nucleotide sequence: TGTGCCAGCAGCTGGAGCGGAGAGGTCGACAATGAGCAGTTCTTC. The full variable domain, in which reference TRBV7-9 and TRBJ2-1 provide the parts outside the CDR3, is DTGVSQNPRHKITKRGQNVTFRCDPISEHNRLYWYRQTLGQGPEFLTYFQNEAQLEKSRLLSDRFSAERPKGSFSTLEIQRTEQGDSAMYLCASSWSGEVDNEQFFGPGTRLTVL.

Many counts were recorded for this clone. Written as DNA, the CDR3 is TGCGCCAGCAGCTTGGGGCAGGGGGCCCAAGAGACCCAGTACTTC. Amino acid sequence: CASSLGQGAQETQYF. This sequence joins TRBV5-1 and TRBJ2-5; 8 bases map to TRBD1. V shed 0 bases and J 1 base; nucleotides not matched to a gene: 2. The CDR3 consists of 15 residues. Germline CDR1 SGHRS, CDR2 YFSETQ.

As to this clone: The same CDR3 also results from other DNA sequences found in this sample. The rearrangement uses TRBV7-3 and TRBJ2-2; 15 nucleotides match TRBD2. The V segment lost 2 bases and the J segment 5 bases; nucleotides outside the gene matches: 0. The CDR3 is made up of 16 amino acids. CDR1 is SGHTA, CDR2 FQGTGA, per germline. The CDR3 sequence is CASSLGLAGGTGELFF. In DNA, the CDR3 is TGTGCCAGCAGCTTAGGACTAGCGGGAGGGACCGGGGAGCTGTTTTTT.

CDR3 loop: CASSSRTSGRTDTQYF. The DNA of the CDR3 is TGTGCCAGCAGCTCCCGGACTAGCGGAAGGACAGATACGCAGTATTTT. V gene TRBV5-5 combines with J gene TRBJ2-3, with 10 bases aligning to TRBD2. The V gene end was trimmed by 3 bases and the J gene end by 3 bases; junction bases not matched to a gene: 7. The CDR3 spans 16 residues. Per the germline V gene, CDR1 is SGHKS and CDR2 is YYEKEE (reference sequence).

This chain's CDR3 is CASSLDNYEQYF. The CDR3 DNA is TGTGCCAGCAGCTTAGATAACTACGAGCAGTACTTC. This rearrangement joins TRBV11-3 to TRBJ2-7; D gene uncertain. This CDR3 is 12 amino acids long. Germline V gives CDR1 SGHNT, CDR2 YENEEA. V dropped 0 bases and J dropped 3 bases, with 3 bases sitting between them.

CDR3 in amino acids: CASSGRTKNYEQYF. CDR3 nucleotide sequence: TGTGCCAGCAGCGGCCGGACTAAAAACTACGAGCAGTACTTC. The chain combines TRBV3-1 (or the pseudogene TRBV3-2) with TRBJ2-7; TRBD2 might be the D (6 bases). This CDR3 has 14 residues. V gave up 5 bases and J gave up 3 bases, with 14 bases separating them. Per germline, CDR1 LGHDT and CDR2 YNNKEL (reference sequence).

In this sample, this clone turned up once. The CDR3 sequence is CASKGDRVNYEQYF. For the CDR3, the DNA is TGTGCCAGCAAGGGGGACAGGGTTAACTACGAGCAGTACTTC. The chain joins TRBV2 to TRBJ2-7; 9 positions agree with TRBD1. Germline V lookup: CDR1 SNHLY, CDR2 FYNNEI. The length of the CDR3 is 14 residues. V was clipped by 7 bases and J by 3 bases; unmatched bases: 7.

This sequence joins TRBV5-4 and TRBJ1-2; TRBD1 agrees at 11 bases. The germline V gene has CDR1 SGHNT and CDR2 YYREEE (reference sequence). The CDR3 contains 15 residues. Trimming removed 4 bases from V and 8 bases from J; junction bases left unmatched: 10. The CDR3 DNA reads TGTGCCAGCAGCACCGGACAGGGGGCGATCGGCGGCTACACCTTC. Amino acids: CASSTGQGAIGGYTF.

The J gene is TRBJ2-3, the V gene TRBV3-1 (or the pseudogene TRBV3-2), with D maybe TRBD2 (8 bases). The CDR3 runs 17 residues. Germline values: CDR1 LGHDT, CDR2 YNNKEL (reference sequence). Deletions cut 1 base from V and 2 bases from J, with 16 bases between. CDR3 sequence: CASSQGGQRGFTDTQYF. In DNA form, the CDR3 reads TGTGCCAGCAGCCAAGGGGGACAGCGGGGGTTCACAGATACGCAGTATTTT.

V usage is TRBV19 and J usage is TRBJ1-2; 10 bases fit TRBD1. Germline CDR1 is LNHDA and CDR2 is SQIVND (reference sequence). The J segment lost 7 bases and the V segment lost 3 bases, leaving 8 bases of the junction unmatched. The CDR3 is 15 residues long. The CDR3 nucleotides read TGTGCCAGTAGTATCTCCGGACAGGGGGAGGCTGGCTACACCTTC. Its translation is CASSISGQGEAGYTF.

The rearrangement joins TRBV27 to TRBJ1-6; the D gene is possibly TRBD1 (6 bases). Germline V gives CDR1 MNHEY, CDR2 SMNVEV (reference sequence). Trimming removed 5 bases from V and 2 bases from J, with 7 bases in between. The length of the CDR3 is 14 residues. CDR3 DNA sequence: TGTGCCAGCAGTGGGGGCCCCTATAATTCACCCCTCCACTTT. This translates into CASSGGPYNSPLHF.

This clone was seen once. The chain employs TRBV7-3 and TRBJ1-3; no definite D call. V was cut by 0 bases and J by 0 bases, with 9 bases left in between. The CDR3 sequence is 16 residues long. Germline V gene data show CDR1 as SGHTA and CDR2 as FQGTGA. CDR3 protein: CASSLTHGSSGNTIYF. CDR3 nucleotide sequence: TGTGCCAGCAGCTTAACCCATGGCAGCTCTGGAAACACCATATATTTT.

The V call is TRBV6-1, the J call TRBJ2-5; D ambiguous. The germline gives CDR1 MNHNS, CDR2 SASEGT. The CDR3 consists of 15 residues. Trimming took 2 bases from V and 1 from J, leaving 11 bases between them. CDR3 amino acids: CASSEPGALQETQYF. The CDR3, as DNA: TGTGCCAGCAGTGAACCAGGCGCTCTCCAAGAGACCCAGTACTTC.

This clone was seen a single time. This rearrangement joins TRBV12-3 or TRBV12-4 to TRBJ1-1; D unresolved. Trimming left V 5 bases short and J 12 bases short, with 13 bases between. This CDR3 spans 11 amino acids. The CDR3 protein is CASSVSLEPFF. The CDR3 DNA is TGTGCCAGCAGTGTATCATTGGAGCCTTTCTTT.

In this sample, this clone turned up a few times. The gene calls are TRBV28 and TRBJ1-1, with TRBD1 matching over 8 bases. The CDR3 is 16 amino acids. V lost 2 bases to trimming and J lost 4 bases; unmatched junction nucleotides: 9. Per the germline V gene, CDR1 is MDHEN and CDR2 is SYDVKM. The CDR3 protein is CASSLKDTTGGTEAFF. CDR3 DNA sequence: TGTGCCAGCAGTTTAAAAGATACAACAGGGGGCACTGAAGCTTTCTTT.

J is TRBJ2-5 and V is TRBV19; 8 positions agree with TRBD1. Germline CDR1 and CDR2: LNHDA and SQIVND (reference sequence). This CDR3 contains 16 residues. The trim removed 10 bases at V and 2 bases at J, leaving 15 bases unmatched. CDR3 loop: CATKPTGQEIQETQYF. The DNA of the CDR3 is TGTGCCACTAAACCGACGGGACAGGAAATTCAAGAGACCCAGTACTTC.

This clone was detected once. The chain recombines TRBV5-1 with TRBJ1-5, with TRBD1 matching over 8 bases. The CDR3 consists of 13 residues. Trimming cost V 0 bases and J 7 bases; bases outside gene matches: 0. Germline CDR1 and CDR2: SGHRS and YFSETQ. CDR3 coding DNA: TGCGCCAGCAGCTTGGGACAGGGGCAGCCCCAGCATTTT. Protein: CASSLGQGQPQHF.

J is TRBJ2-3 and V is TRBV28; 8 nucleotides match TRBD2. Germline loops: CDR1 MDHEN, CDR2 SYDVKM. With 6 bases clipped from V and 4 bases from J, the junction kept 6 bases outside the gene matches. This CDR3 has 14 residues. The chain's CDR3 is CASRGTSMADTQYF. For the CDR3, the DNA is TGTGCCAGCAGAGGGACTAGTATGGCAGATACGCAGTATTTT.

The table lists this clone with a few counts. The V gene is TRBV6-5, the J gene TRBJ1-5; D call uncertain. The ends were cut back, 5 bases at V and 1 base at J, with 9 bases in the middle. Germline loops: CDR1 MNHEY, CDR2 SVGAGI. CDR3 size: 14 residues. CDR3 sequence reads: CASSRDISNQPQHF. As DNA, the CDR3 is TGTGCCAGCAGTCGGGATATCAGCAATCAGCCCCAGCATTTT.

The rearrangement uses TRBV18 and TRBJ2-7; D is uncertain. Germline values: CDR1 KGHSH, CDR2 LQKENI. V dropped 6 bases and J dropped 0 bases, with 18 bases sitting between them. This CDR3 is built from 16 residues. The CDR3 is CASSIRSVSSSYEQYF. The CDR3 DNA is TGTGCCAGCTCGATACGCTCAGTCTCCAGCTCCTACGAGCAGTACTTC. The full variable domain, completed using reference TRBV18 and TRBJ2-7, is NAGVMQNPRHLVRRRGQEARLRCSPMKGHSHVYWYRQLPEEGLKFMVYLQKENIIDESGMPKERFSAEFPKEGPSILRIQQVVRGDSAAYFCASSIRSVSSSYEQYFGPGTRLTVT.

V and J are TRBV6-5 and TRBJ2-3, with 9 bases aligning to TRBD2. Germline-derived CDR1 and CDR2 are MNHEY and SVGAGI. This CDR3 has 15 amino acids. Trimming removed 8 bases from V and 0 bases from J; junction bases left unmatched: 6. CDR3 DNA sequence: TGTGCCAGCGGGGCTAGCGGGGCGAGCACAGATACGCAGTATTTT. Translating it yields CASGASGASTDTQYF.